These 9 T cell receptor beta chains originate from one sample sequenced in a study of molecular identifiers for immune sequencing clone quantification (dated by TCRdb to the late 2010s). Libraries were built with PCR. Sequenced on a NextSeq 500. The raw public data were reprocessed by TCRdb itself: fastp quality trimming at Q25, MiXCR clonotype calling, in-frame beta chains only. Every entry covers one CDR3 protein and lists the most common genes and DNA from its rows. The sample table contains 460,000 or so distinct CDR3 sequences; only one count was recorded for around 23% of them. The ten largest clones capture approximately 0.76% of the sample. The sample taken for sequencing was naive CD8+ T cells from blood, with Jurkat cell RNA spiked in. The cell subset or site label of this sample denotes: FACS-sorted CD8+CD4-CCR7+CD45RA+ naive T cells. These receptors were collected from a human donor in good health. Some libraries in this study had Jurkat cell RNA spiked in.

Details on this clonotype: This may come from a read error, since a much larger clone is one base off. The chain employs TRBV5-4 and TRBJ2-2, with D possibly matching TRBD2 (5 bases). CDR3 length equals 13 residues. The germline V gene encodes CDR1 SGHNT and CDR2 YYREEE (reference sequence). In DNA form, the CDR3 reads TGTGCCAGCAGCTTGTCCCTTGCCGGGGAGCCGTTTTTT. It translates to CASSLSLAGEPFF.

This clonotype was found a few times. This chain connects TRBV7-9 to TRBJ1-1, with no clear D. The CDR3 is made up of 15 amino acids. Germline V gene lookup returns CDR1 SEHNR and CDR2 FQNEAQ (reference sequence). V was clipped by 0 bases and J by 7 bases, with 15 bases between them. CDR3 loop: CASSLARGPRIEAFF. In nucleotides, the CDR3 is TGTGCCAGCAGCTTAGCTCGAGGACCGAGAATTGAAGCTTTCTTT.

This clonotype came up once. This may come from a read error, since a much larger clone is one base off. The V call is TRBV20-1, the J call TRBJ2-3, with 7 bases identical to TRBD2. The length of the CDR3 is 15 residues. With V trimmed by 6 bases and J by 0 bases, 9 bases remained unmatched. CDR1 and CDR2 from the germline V gene are DFQATT and SNEGSKA (reference sequence). The CDR3 spells CSAVKRGRSTDTQYF. DNA of the CDR3: TGCAGTGCAGTAAAGCGGGGCCGTAGCACAGATACGCAGTATTTT.

This clonotype showed up just a few times. The chain links TRBV5-6 to TRBJ2-7; the match to TRBD1 covers 9 bases. J gave up 2 bases and V 6 bases, and 3 bases lay outside the gene matches. CDR1 SGHDT and CDR2 YYEEEE come from the germline V gene. The CDR3 length is 13 residues. CDR3 bases: TGTGCCAGCACAGGGGACAGGGCCTACGAGCAGTACTTC. Translation gives CASTGDRAYEQYF. Looking up the rest from reference TRBV5-6 and TRBJ2-7 gives the full variable domain: DAGVTQSPTHLIKTRGQQVTLRCSPKSGHDTVSWYQQALGQGPQFIFQYYEEEERQRGNFPDRFSGHQFPNYSSELNVNALLLGDSALYLCASTGDRAYEQYFGPGTRLTVT.

The table lists this clonotype with a few counts. The rearrangement links TRBV3-1 to TRBJ2-5; TRBD2 matches at 9 bases. This CDR3 is 14 amino acids long. V gave up 4 bases and J gave up 3 bases; unmatched junction bases: 3. Germline V CDR1 and CDR2: LGHDT, YNNKEL (reference sequence). CDR3 protein: CASSPIAGEETQYF. The CDR3 DNA reads TGTGCCAGCAGCCCTATAGCGGGAGAAGAGACCCAGTACTTC.

This clonotype was seen a single time. This may arise from a read error, as a much more abundant clone is one base away. The chain is built from TRBV14 and TRBJ2-5, with a possible D match to TRBD2 (5 bases). The germline gives CDR1 SGHDN, CDR2 FVKESK. The CDR3 loop spans 17 amino acids. Trimming removed 1 base from V and 9 bases from J, with 24 bases in between. DNA for the CDR3: TGTGCCAGCAGCCAAGCGGCTAGCAGTCTCTTTGAGGAGCCCCAGTACTTC. Its protein is CASSQAASSLFEEPQYF.

The chain links TRBV10-2 to TRBJ2-2; the D gene is possibly TRBD2 (6 bases). This CDR3 comprises 12 residues. V shed 6 bases and J shed 8 bases, with 10 bases lying between them. The germline gives CDR1 WSHSY, CDR2 SAAADI. The CDR3 bases are TGCGCCAGCAGCTCTCTAGCGGGGGAGCTGTTTTTT. This gives the protein CASSSLAGELFF.

Many counts were recorded for this clonotype. The gene calls are TRBV20-1 and TRBJ2-7; D not resolved. The V end lost 0 bases, the J end lost 6 bases, and 9 bases lay between the germline ends. CDR1 is DFQATT and CDR2 is SNEGSKA in the germline V gene (reference sequence). This CDR3 region has 12 residues. The CDR3 loop is CSARELGIEQYF. The CDR3 DNA reads TGCAGTGCTAGAGAGCTAGGGATCGAGCAGTACTTC.

The chain has TRBV7-9 and TRBJ1-1; D call uncertain. CDR1 is SEHNR and CDR2 is FQNEAQ in the germline V gene (reference sequence). The V end was cut by 6 bases, the J end by 4 bases, with 12 bases between. CDR3 size: 13 residues. CDR3 loop: CASRLERSTEAFF. CDR3 bases: TGTGCCAGCAGATTGGAGCGGTCCACTGAAGCTTTCTTT.